This entry features one T cell receptor (beta chain) sequence. Its antigen remains unidentified. There are 12 residues in the CDR3. This sample stems from a study of cytomegalovirus exposure and HLA in healthy donors. Broader study findings: As confirmed in vitro, three CMV-associated chains were specific for CMV antigens. TCR beta V- and J-gene trimming was later associated with a missense DCLRE1C variant. Previous analysis showed most TCR beta V segments were productive about 90% or about 30% of the time. The investigators catalogued 180 or so TCR beta chains as cytomegalovirus-associated.

PCR amplification relied on 60 Vbeta primers (plus 13 Jbeta primers). This table comes from immunoSEQ multiplex PCR, and its TCRdb copy is limited to in-frame clones, with some not included. The sample comprises tens of thousands of clones, more than 55% of which are singletons, and 5.5% to 6.5% rests with the top ten. The V call is TRBV21-1, the J call TRBJ2-5; the table gives TRBD1 as D, unverified against the DNA. The J call could be wrong; TRBJ2-7 is a better fit for the DNA end. TRBV21-1 is tagged as a pseudogene. Sequenced sample: PBMCs. The TCR was taken from a boy between 10 and 17 years old in good health and CMV-seropositive. CDR3 in DNA: TGTGCCAGCAGCAAAGGACAGGGCGAGCAGTACTTC. The encoded protein is CASSKGQGEQYF.